The entry that follows covers one T cell receptor beta chain sequence. This entry comes from a study of radiotherapy plus CTLA-4 blockade in lung cancer. Looking at the study overall: Objective responses arose in approximately 17% of patients, and approximately 28% experienced disease control.

V lost 4 bases, J lost 6 bases, and 7 bases stayed unmatched. The CDR3 totals 14 residues. Germline CDR1 reads SGHRS; CDR2 reads YFSETQ. The protocol was immunoSEQ multiplex PCR, while the TCRdb copy is restricted to in-frame clones and leaves out a portion. The sample includes about 120,000 clones, roughly 80% of them seen just once. The receptor was derived from a human donor with non-small cell lung cancer who had a partial response to radiotherapy plus ipilimumab. Sequencing used peripheral blood, obtained from a patient treated with radiotherapy plus ipilimumab. The chain joins TRBV5-1 to TRBJ2-7, with 10 bases fitting TRBD1. In DNA, the CDR3 is TGCGCCAGCAGCCTCGACAGGGGGCGGGTCGAGCAGTACTTC. It is translated as CASSLDRGRVEQYF.